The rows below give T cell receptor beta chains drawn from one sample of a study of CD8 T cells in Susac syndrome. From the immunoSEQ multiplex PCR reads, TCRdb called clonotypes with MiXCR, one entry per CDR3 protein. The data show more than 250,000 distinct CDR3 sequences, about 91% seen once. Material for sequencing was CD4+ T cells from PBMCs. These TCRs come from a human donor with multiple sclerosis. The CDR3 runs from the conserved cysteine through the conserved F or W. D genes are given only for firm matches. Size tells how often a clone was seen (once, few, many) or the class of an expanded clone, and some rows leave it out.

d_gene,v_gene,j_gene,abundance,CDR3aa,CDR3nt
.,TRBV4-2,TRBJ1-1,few,CASSQVLNTEAFF,TGTGCCAGCAGCCAAGTACTCAACACTGAAGCTTTCTTT
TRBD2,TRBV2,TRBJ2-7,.,CASSAGLAGGYEQYF,TGTGCCAGCAGTGCGGGACTAGCGGGGGGCTACGAGCAGTACTTC
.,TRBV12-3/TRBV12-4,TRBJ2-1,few,CASSLVAGSSYNEQFF,TGTGCCAGCAGTTTGGTGGCGGGTAGCTCCTACAATGAGCAGTTCTTC
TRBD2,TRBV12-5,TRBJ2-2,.,CASGLLRGRGVGTGELFF,TGTGCTAGTGGTTTGCTGCGCGGGAGGGGGGTTGGCACCGGGGAGCTGTTTTTT
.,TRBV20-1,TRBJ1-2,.,CSARDWGTANPTLSYGYTF,TGCAGTGCTAGAGATTGGGGTACAGCTAACCCAACACTATCATATGGCTACACCTTC
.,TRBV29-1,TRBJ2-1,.,CSATRGGSEQFF,TGCAGCGCAACCCGAGGGGGGAGTGAGCAGTTCTTC
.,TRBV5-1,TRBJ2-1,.,CASSFLSGIGQINEQFF,TGCGCCAGCAGCTTTTTATCAGGGATCGGCCAGATCAATGAGCAGTTCTTC
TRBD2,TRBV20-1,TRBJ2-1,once,CSAQGLAADDGVWGLF,TGCAGTGCCCAAGGACTAGCGGCCGACGACGGGGTGTGGGGGCTCTTC
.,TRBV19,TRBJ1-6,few,CASSPLPGTDNSPLHF,TGTGCCAGTTCACCTCTGCCCGGGACTGATAATTCACCCCTCCACTTT
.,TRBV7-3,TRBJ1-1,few,CASRNSDRLGPEAFF,TGTGCCAGCAGGAACTCAGACAGGCTGGGACCTGAAGCTTTCTTT
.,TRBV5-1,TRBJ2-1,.,CASSLVGGAQNEQFF,TGCGCCAGCAGCTTGGTAGGAGGCGCACAGAATGAGCAGTTCTTC
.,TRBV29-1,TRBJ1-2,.,CSARNRSNGYTF,TGCAGCGCTAGAAACCGGAGTAATGGCTACACCTTC
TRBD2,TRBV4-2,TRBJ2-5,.,CASSQGREEGETQYF,TGTGCCAGCAGCCAGGGGCGGGAGGAGGGTGAGACCCAGTACTTC
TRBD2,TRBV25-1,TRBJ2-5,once,CASSESLAGSVETQYF,TGTGCCAGCAGTGAATCCCTAGCGGGATCGGTGGAGACCCAGTACTTC
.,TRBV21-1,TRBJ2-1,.,CARGAGGEWGEQFF,TGTGCCCGGGGGGCGGGGGGAGAATGGGGTGAGCAGTTCTTC
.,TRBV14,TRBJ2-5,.,CASSQGAVETQYF,TGTGCCAGCAGCCAAGGGGCGGTCGAGACCCAGTACTTC
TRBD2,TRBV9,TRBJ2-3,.,CASSVDTGGPADTQYF,TGTGCCAGCAGCGTAGATACGGGAGGGCCGGCAGATACGCAGTATTTT
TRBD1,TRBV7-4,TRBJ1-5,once,CASSSPTGKADQPQHF,TGTGCCAGCAGCTCACCGACAGGGAAAGCGGATCAGCCCCAGCATTTT
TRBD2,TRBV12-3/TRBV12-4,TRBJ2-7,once,CASRGSGRDYEQYF,TGTGCCAGCAGGGGAAGCGGGAGGGATTACGAGCAGTACTTC
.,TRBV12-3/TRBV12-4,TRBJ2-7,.,CASRRGGANSYEQYF,TGTGCCAGCAGAAGGGGCGGCGCGAACTCCTACGAGCAGTACTTC
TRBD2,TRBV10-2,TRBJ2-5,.,CASTELAGHETQYF,TGCGCCAGCACCGAACTAGCGGGGCACGAGACCCAGTACTTC
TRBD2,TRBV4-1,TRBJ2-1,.,CASSQARGLTSGNEQFF,TGCGCCAGCAGCCAAGCGAGGGGCCTAACTAGCGGCAATGAGCAGTTCTTC
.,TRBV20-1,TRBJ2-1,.,CSAPPGGSYNEQFF,TGCAGTGCCCCCCCCGGGGGATCCTACAATGAGCAGTTCTTC
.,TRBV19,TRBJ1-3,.,CASTFPPGNTIYF,TGTGCCAGTACCTTCCCTCCTGGAAACACCATATATTTT
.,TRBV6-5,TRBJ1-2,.,CASSLNGEGYGYTF,TGTGCCAGCAGCCTCAACGGGGAGGGCTATGGCTACACCTTC
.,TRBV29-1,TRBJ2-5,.,CSVVLDSSFSQETQYF,TGCAGCGTTGTGCTGGACTCCTCCTTTTCGCAAGAGACCCAGTACTTC
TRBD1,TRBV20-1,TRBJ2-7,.,CSASRDRGYF,TGCAGTGCTAGCCGGGACAGGGGTTATTTC
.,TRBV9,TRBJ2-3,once,CASTRTTFTDTQYF,TGTGCCAGCACCCGTACTACGTTCACAGATACGCAGTATTTT
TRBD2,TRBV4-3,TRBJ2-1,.,CASSHETSVFNNEQFF,TGCGCCAGCAGCCACGAGACTAGCGTATTTAACAATGAGCAGTTCTTC
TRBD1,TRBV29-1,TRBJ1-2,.,CSIGDSWSGYTF,TGCAGCATAGGGGACAGTTGGAGTGGCTACACCTTC
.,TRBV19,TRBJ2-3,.,CARIGVGHTDTQYF,TGTGCCAGGATAGGGGTCGGCCACACAGATACGCAGTATTTT
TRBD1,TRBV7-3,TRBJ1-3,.,CASSSDRGPGNTIYF,TGTGCCAGCAGCTCGGACAGGGGTCCTGGAAACACCATATATTTT
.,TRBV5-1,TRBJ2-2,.,CASSLRPATGNTGELFF,TGCGCCAGCAGCTTGAGGCCAGCGACAGGGAACACCGGGGAGCTGTTTTTT
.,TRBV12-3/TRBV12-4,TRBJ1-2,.,CASSLGRRGYTF,TGTGCCAGCAGTTTGGGCAGGCGTGGCTACACCTTC
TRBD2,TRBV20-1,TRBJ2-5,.,CSARAPYGGSETQYF,TGCAGTGCTAGAGCTCCGTACGGGGGGTCAGAGACCCAGTACTTC
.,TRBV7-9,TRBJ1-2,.,CASSEDTRYGYTF,TGTGCCAGCAGCGAGGACACTCGCTATGGCTACACCTTC
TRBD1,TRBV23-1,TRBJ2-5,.,CASPPQQGARETQYF,TGCGCCAGCCCCCCCCAACAGGGGGCGCGGGAGACCCAGTACTTC
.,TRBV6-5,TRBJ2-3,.,CASSYGGPTRHTDTQYF,TGTGCCAGCAGTTACGGCGGCCCCACCAGACACACAGATACGCAGTATTTT
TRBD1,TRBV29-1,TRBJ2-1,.,CSAHRGPYNEQFF,TGCAGCGCCCACAGGGGTCCCTACAATGAGCAGTTCTTC
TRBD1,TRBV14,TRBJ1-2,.,CASSQAAGGVGGYTF,TGTGCCAGCAGCCAAGCCGCAGGGGGAGTGGGTGGCTACACCTTC
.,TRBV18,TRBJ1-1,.,CASSPARELNTEAFF,TGTGCCAGCTCCCCAGCCAGGGAACTAAACACTGAAGCTTTCTTT
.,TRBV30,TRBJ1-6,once,CAWSFDGPSPLHF,TGTGCCTGGAGTTTTGACGGCCCTTCACCCCTCCACTTT
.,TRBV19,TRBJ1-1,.,CASTTSGRGSTEAFF,TGTGCCAGTACAACCTCAGGGAGGGGGAGCACTGAAGCTTTCTTT
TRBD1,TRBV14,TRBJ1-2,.,CASTPLGRGQHYGYTF,TGTGCCAGCACTCCCCTCGGGAGGGGGCAACACTATGGCTACACCTTC
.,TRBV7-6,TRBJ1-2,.,CASSLALGGGYTF,TGTGCCAGCAGCTTAGCGCTTGGCGGCGGCTACACCTTC